Sequencing of this T cell receptor (beta chain) was carried out in a study of human T cells and chemical hapten exposure. Study overall: For the roughly 26-week duration of the study, patients were given weekly doses of diphenylcyclopropenone on the scalp. Findings of the study overall: Patch test score was positively correlated with the counts of TCRs that had expanded at PT1.

TCRdb reprocessed the RACE reads via MiXCR and lists one record per CDR3 protein. The sample records 95,000 or so distinct CDR3 sequences, roughly 10% being singletons. Time point here: patch test 2, 6 weeks after DPC sensitization. Sample treatment: therapeutic diphenylcyclopropenone sensitization with weekly scalp DPC. This CDR3 is 15 amino acids long. V gave up 2 bases and J gave up 6 bases; unmatched junction bases: 7. The germline V gene encodes CDR1 SEHNR and CDR2 FQNEAQ (reference sequence). In this sample, this clonotype turned up a few times. Its cognate antigen is unknown. This chain links TRBV7-9 with TRBJ2-1; 7 nucleotides align to TRBD1. The specimen was whole blood, collected in connection with sensitization to the hapten diphenylcyclopropenone (DPC). This clonotype originated in a woman aged 40 to 49 with alopecia areata. Some clones in this sample may be carry-over from other donors' samples. Here the CDR3 DNA reads TGTGCCAGCAGCTTACGTGGACAGGCATCCAATGAGCAGTTCTTC. This encodes CASSLRGQASNEQFF.